The 3 T cell receptor beta chains reported below all come from one sample, sequenced in a study of OX40 agonist ivuxolimab in advanced cancers. TCRdb's copy holds only in-frame clones and misses some; the assay was immunoSEQ multiplex PCR. Of more than 40,000 clones in the sample, roughly four fifths were seen once. Sequences were derived from CD4+ or CD8+ T cells sorted from blood, sampled in a trial of the OX40 agonist ivuxolimab. The receptors stem from an adult with an advanced solid tumor such as melanoma, head and neck, liver or kidney cancer.

The V call is TRBV18, the J call TRBJ1-4, with D unclear. Germline V gives CDR1 KGHSH, CDR2 LQKENI. This CDR3 has 15 amino acids. Trimming pared 3 bases from V and 0 bases from J, leaving 8 bases between. The CDR3 DNA is TGTGCCAGCTCACCTACGGCAGCAACTAATGAAAAACTGTTTTTT. It yields the protein CASSPTAATNEKLFF. Combining the CDR3 with reference TRBV18 and TRBJ1-4 gives the whole variable domain NAGVMQNPRHLVRRRGQEARLRCSPMKGHSHVYWYRQLPEEGLKFMVYLQKENIIDESGMPKERFSAEFPKEGPSILRIQQVVRGDSAAYFCASSPTAATNEKLFFGSGTQLSVL.

This clone was detected once. The gene calls are TRBV5-4 and TRBJ1-1; the D gene is possibly TRBD1 (5 bases). Germline-derived CDR1 and CDR2 are SGHNT and YYREEE (reference sequence). V lost 0 bases, J lost 3 bases, and 12 bases lay in between. This CDR3 is built from 15 residues. CDR3 DNA sequence: TGTGCCAGCAGCTTGGTACAGGCGATGGACACTGAAGCTTTCTTT. The encoded protein is CASSLVQAMDTEAFF. Together with reference TRBV5-4 and TRBJ1-1, the CDR3 gives the full variable domain: ETGVTQSPTHLIKTRGQQVTLRCSSQSGHNTVSWYQQALGQGPQFIFQYYREEENGRGNFPPRFSGLQFPNYSSELNVNALELDDSALYLCASSLVQAMDTEAFFGQGTRLTVV.

V usage is TRBV11-2 and J usage is TRBJ1-2; unclear D gene. Germline V CDR1 and CDR2: SGHAT, FQNNGV. The CDR3 totals 18 residues. Trimming removed 7 bases at V and 0 bases at J, with 24 bases between. The CDR3 sequence: CASKFRSLSAVANYGYTF. The CDR3, as DNA: TGTGCCAGCAAATTTAGATCTTTAAGTGCGGTGGCTAACTATGGCTACACCTTC.